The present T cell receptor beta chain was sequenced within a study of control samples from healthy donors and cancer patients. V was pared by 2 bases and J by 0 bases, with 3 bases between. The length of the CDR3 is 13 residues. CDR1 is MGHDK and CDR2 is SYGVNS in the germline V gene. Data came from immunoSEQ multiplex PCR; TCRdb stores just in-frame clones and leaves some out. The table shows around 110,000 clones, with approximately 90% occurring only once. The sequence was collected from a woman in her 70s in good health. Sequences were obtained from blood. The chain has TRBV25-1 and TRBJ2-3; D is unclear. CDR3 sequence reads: CASSEDSTDTQYF. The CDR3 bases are TGTGCCAGCAGTGAAGACAGCACAGATACGCAGTATTTT.